This entry describes one TCR beta chain. What it binds is unknown. Regarding treatment: oral pan-JAK inhibitor, 5-10 mg twice daily. Extraction and reverse transcription of RNA yielded cDNA as the sequencing template. Data came from immunoSEQ multiplex PCR; TCRdb stores just in-frame clones and leaves some out. This table holds 200,000 to 250,000 clones, under 70% found once. This CDR3 has 13 amino acids. Germline V CDR1 and CDR2: SNHLY, FYNNEI. V was pared by 8 bases and J by 10 bases, with 17 bases between. This entry belongs to a study of CD8+ T cells in alopecia areata. Overall study findings and caveats: The study found higher clonality in lesional than normal scalp, especially in alopecia totalis/universalis.

V is TRBV2 and J is TRBJ1-4; no definite D call. The source material was CD4+ T cells sorted from blood, sampled at week 4, from a patient treated with tofacitinib. The clonotype originates from a human donor with alopecia areata. The CDR3 DNA reads as TGTGCCAGCCACCCGAGTCCTGAGGTAAAACTGTTTTTT. Translating gives CASHPSPEVKLFF.